Listed below are T cell receptor beta chains from one sample, sequenced in a study of blood T cell repertoires in COVID-19. TCRdb's table, derived via immunoSEQ multiplex PCR, lists solely in-frame clones and lacks some. The sample shows about 240,000 clones, around 89% of them seen only once. The specimen sequenced was PBMCs or T cells enriched from blood (not recorded which). These receptors all stem from a young woman who had recovered from COVID-19. Each CDR3 is given with its conserved first and last residue. Each record gives: V gene, clone size, CDR3 protein. Rows give clone size only sometimes, using once, few, many, or a class for an expanded clone.

TRBV7-2 NA CASSLGLGGGRADTQYF
TRBV5-4 NA CASSSTGTYEQYF
TRBV18 few CASSPGLAATYEQYF
TRBV9 once CASSVGTGANTEAFF
TRBV5-1 NA CASSLQAGGNTEAFF
TRBV7-9 NA CASSARTGEIYNEQFF
TRBV7-8 few CASSLIVTTNTEAFF
TRBV28 NA CASEKPGETEAFF
TRBV2 NA CASSSYGQGADQPQHF
TRBV7-9 NA CASLAEGANNSPLHF
TRBV7-2 NA CASSPLTPLNGYTF
TRBV19 NA CASSIDTGGGTEAFF
TRBV27 NA CASSRGYSYEQYF
TRBV28 NA CASSFGLSYNEQFF
TRBV19 NA CASSSGSEYEQYF
TRBV7-2 NA CASSSDRATGNEQFF
TRBV25-1 NA CASSERAGDSTDTQYF
TRBV10-3 NA CAISGDRVGSNTEAFF
TRBV24-1 NA CATSDNLAGEEQFF
TRBV23-1 once CASSQPLGQGYNEQFF
TRBV30 NA CAWSVLTNYGYTF
TRBV15 NA CATSIRDRSSGNTIYF
TRBV4-1 many CASSQDAGVTSGYQETQYF
TRBV19 NA CASSIASSDSPLHF
TRBV28 NA CASSLPSGGGFSQPQHF
TRBV28 NA CASSFWGTQGNEQFF
TRBV27 NA CASSLSGSVSPLHF
TRBV4-3 NA CASSPEGLLAGGPISYNEQFF
TRBV28 once CASRSGQVNSPLHF
TRBV11-2 NA CASSLTGVGYTF
TRBV10-3 NA CAISEEGAPGLAGREQFF
TRBV3-1/TRBV3-2 NA CASSQPSGKAGANVLTF
TRBV6-4 NA CASSDSYDTLGTAAYGYTF
TRBV7-3 few CASSLSGGSYNEQFF
TRBV19 NA CASSIRLWGDEKLFF
TRBV30 once CACQGYGYTF
TRBV14 NA CASAQVSGNTIYF
TRBV29-1 NA CSVELKAPSLWNEQFF
TRBV7-3 NA CASGTGGNNEQFF
TRBV4-1 NA CASSQDEVRTNEKLFF
TRBV19 NA CASRTTGGTGELFF
TRBV19 NA CASYPGQDNEKLFF
TRBV27 once CASSFWQGDQPQHF
TRBV24-1 once CATRDTGFTEAFF
TRBV21-1 few CASSGRETSSDTQYF
TRBV28 NA CASIPDRVADTQYF
TRBV30 NA CAWSPTSGYVEQYF
TRBV28 NA CASRGVSPQHF
TRBV7-2 NA CASSLRGGDDYGYTF
TRBV6-2/TRBV6-3 NA CASSYPYRYHYGYTF
TRBV4-2 NA CASSHRGPGQGGPSPYNEQFF
TRBV28 NA CASRVDRRIYGYTF
TRBV4-2 NA CASRGTSVSTDTQYF
TRBV5-1 NA CASRSLDSHTDTQYF
TRBV4-2 NA CASSHPQQGARETQYF
TRBV6-1 NA CASSAQGMGSYNEQFF
TRBV5-5 NA CASRKDRVGQPQHF
TRBV11-2 few CASSEGGLPGGVQFF
TRBV19 NA CASSITNRISSGNTIYF